Described below is a single T cell receptor beta chain sequence and its context. Antigen specificity is unknown. The data are from a study of cytomegalovirus exposure and HLA in healthy donors. Study-wide findings and caveats: Another analysis was done later, and it associated around 15,000 TCR beta sequences with HLA alleles at 0.05 false discovery rate.

Primers for the PCR totalled 60 Vbeta and 13 Jbeta. Authors' methods: Later work found tens of millions of unique TCR beta chains, with roughly 11 million shared. Profiled with immunoSEQ multiplex PCR; TCRdb holds only in-frame clones, not every one. The V and J calls and clone size are taken from that table; D and trimming were inferred from the DNA. The table shows approximately 150,000 clones, with 75% to 90% occurring only once. Sequencing used PBMCs. The clonotype originates from a male donor in good health and CMV-seronegative.

CDR3 sequence: CASSLEGTGDYNEQFF. The CDR3 coding sequence is TGCGCCAGCAGCTTGGAGGGGACAGGAGATTACAATGAGCAGTTCTTC. The chain uses TRBV5-1 and TRBJ2-1; 8 bases are shared with TRBD1. The CDR3 sequence is 16 residues long. The germline CDR1 and CDR2 sequences are SGHRS and YFSETQ. V shed 0 bases, J shed 4 bases, and the junction held 6 bases outside the gene matches.